The entry below describes one TCR beta chain. Its antigen remains unknown. Germline loops: CDR1 LGHNA, CDR2 YSLEER. V was shortened by 0 bases and J by 0 bases, with 9 bases between the two germline ends. This CDR3 contains 16 residues. The sample is drawn from a study of beta chain features in type 1 diabetes. For the study at large: Examination covered under 120 million sorted cells spanning all samples.

Overall study findings and caveats: Insertions at VDJ junctions were less frequent in type 1 diabetes patients. These patients also deleted more nucleotides at the same junctions. TCRB repertoires of naive, central memory and Treg cells appeared more similar among patients than among healthy donors. Among all four CD4+ subsets, Type 1 diabetes patients had TCRB CDR3s that were moderately but significantly shorter.

The authors reverse transcribed all of the isolated RNA, so sequencing captured expressed TCRB transcripts. Generated by immunoSEQ multiplex PCR, the TCRdb table keeps only in-frame clones and is missing some. Here the sample spans about 710,000 clones, around an eighth being singletons. The rearrangement links TRBV4-3 to TRBJ1-3; D remains unclear. Sequenced: naive CD4+ T cells from blood. This receptor was taken from a man aged 18 to 30 with type 1 diabetes. This CDR3 is CASSQESPSSGNTIYF. The CDR3 bases are TGCGCCAGCAGCCAAGAGTCCCCTAGCTCTGGAAACACCATATATTTT.